This TCR beta chain was recorded in a study of cytomegalovirus exposure and HLA in healthy donors. Study information: Unique TCR beta sequences numbering about 100 million came from some 200 million T cells in an earlier analysis.

A multiplex PCR was run with 60 Vbeta primers and 13 Jbeta primers. Sequenced by immunoSEQ multiplex PCR; TCRdb stores in-frame clones only, minus some. The data show some 150,000 clones, about 78% seen once. This clone appeared once. The antigen remains undetermined. Per germline, CDR1 LGHNA and CDR2 YNFKEQ. The CDR3 contains 16 residues. V was trimmed by 3 bases and J by 4 bases, leaving 16 bases between them. Study-wide results and limits: On later analysis, the bulk of CMV-associated TCR beta chains appeared to be HLA-restricted.

The source of this sequence is a man in his forties in good health and CMV-seropositive. The V gene is TRBV4-2, the J gene TRBJ1-3; maybe TRBD1 (5 bases). The source material was PBMCs. The CDR3 DNA reads TGTGCCAGCAGCCACCAAAGGGGAGGGTTCGGAAACACCATATATTTT. This codes for CASSHQRGGFGNTIYF.